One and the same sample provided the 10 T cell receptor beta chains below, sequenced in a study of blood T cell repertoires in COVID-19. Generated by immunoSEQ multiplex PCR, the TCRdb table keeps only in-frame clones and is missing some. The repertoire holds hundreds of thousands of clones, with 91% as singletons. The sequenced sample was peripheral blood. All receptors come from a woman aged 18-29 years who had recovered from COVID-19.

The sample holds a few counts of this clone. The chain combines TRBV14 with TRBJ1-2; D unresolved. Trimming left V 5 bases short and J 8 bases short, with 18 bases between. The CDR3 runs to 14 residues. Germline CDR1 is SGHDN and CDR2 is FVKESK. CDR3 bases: TGTGCCAGCAGCTCAAGAAGCGGAGGAGGGGGCTACACCTTC. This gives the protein CASSSRSGGGGYTF.

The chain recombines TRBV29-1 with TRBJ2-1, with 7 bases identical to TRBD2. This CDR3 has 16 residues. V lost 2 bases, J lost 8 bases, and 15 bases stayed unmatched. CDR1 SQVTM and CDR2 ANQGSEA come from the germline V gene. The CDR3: CSVESAAGWGGDEQFF. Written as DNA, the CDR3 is TGCAGCGTTGAATCCGCAGCGGGATGGGGCGGGGATGAGCAGTTCTTC.

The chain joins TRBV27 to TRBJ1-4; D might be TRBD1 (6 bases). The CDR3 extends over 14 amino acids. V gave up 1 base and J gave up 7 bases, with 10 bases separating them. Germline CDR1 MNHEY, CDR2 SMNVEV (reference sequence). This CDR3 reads CASSLWQGSEKLFF. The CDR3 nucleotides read TGTGCCAGCAGTTTATGGCAGGGGAGTGAAAAACTGTTTTTT.

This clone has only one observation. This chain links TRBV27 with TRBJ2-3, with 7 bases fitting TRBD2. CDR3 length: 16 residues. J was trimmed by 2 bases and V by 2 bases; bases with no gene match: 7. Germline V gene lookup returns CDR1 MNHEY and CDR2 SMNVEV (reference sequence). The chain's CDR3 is CASSLISGGSTDTQYF. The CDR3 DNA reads TGTGCCAGCAGTTTAATTTCGGGAGGATCCACAGATACGCAGTATTTT.

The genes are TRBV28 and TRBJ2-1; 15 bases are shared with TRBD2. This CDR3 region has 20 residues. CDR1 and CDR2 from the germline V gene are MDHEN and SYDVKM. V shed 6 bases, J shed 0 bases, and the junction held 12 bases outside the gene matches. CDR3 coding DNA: TGTGCCAGCAGCCCCCTAGGACTAGCGGGAGGGGGGAGCTCCTACAATGAGCAGTTCTTC. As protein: CASSPLGLAGGGSSYNEQFF.

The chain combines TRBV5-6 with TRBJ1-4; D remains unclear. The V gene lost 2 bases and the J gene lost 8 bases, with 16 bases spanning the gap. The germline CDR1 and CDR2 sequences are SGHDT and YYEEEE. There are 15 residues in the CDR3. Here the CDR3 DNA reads TGTGCCAGCAGCTTAAACAGACGCCGAGAGGAAAAACTGTTTTTT. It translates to CASSLNRRREEKLFF. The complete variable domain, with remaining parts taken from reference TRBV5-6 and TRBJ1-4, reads DAGVTQSPTHLIKTRGQQVTLRCSPKSGHDTVSWYQQALGQGPQFIFQYYEEEERQRGNFPDRFSGHQFPNYSSELNVNALLLGDSALYLCASSLNRRREEKLFFGSGTQLSVL.

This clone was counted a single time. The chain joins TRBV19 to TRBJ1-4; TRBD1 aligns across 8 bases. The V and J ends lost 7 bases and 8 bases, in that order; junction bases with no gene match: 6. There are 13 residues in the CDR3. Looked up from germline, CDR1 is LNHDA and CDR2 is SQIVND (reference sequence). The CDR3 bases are TGTGCCAGTATGCAGGGGGCGCGAGAAAAACTGTTTTTT. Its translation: CASMQGAREKLFF.

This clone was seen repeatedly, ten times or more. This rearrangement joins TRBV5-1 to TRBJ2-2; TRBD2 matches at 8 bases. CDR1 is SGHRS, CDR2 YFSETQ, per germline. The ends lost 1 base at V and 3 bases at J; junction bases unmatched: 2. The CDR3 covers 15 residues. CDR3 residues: CASSLILADTGELFF. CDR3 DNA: TGCGCCAGCAGCTTGATACTAGCGGACACCGGGGAGCTGTTTTTT.

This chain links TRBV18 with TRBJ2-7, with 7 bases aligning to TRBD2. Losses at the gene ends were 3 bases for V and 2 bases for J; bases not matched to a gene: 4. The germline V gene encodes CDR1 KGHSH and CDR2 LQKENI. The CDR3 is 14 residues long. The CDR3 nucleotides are TGTGCCAGCTCACCCTTGGGAGGGCCCTACGAGCAGTACGTC. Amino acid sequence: CASSPLGGPYEQYV.

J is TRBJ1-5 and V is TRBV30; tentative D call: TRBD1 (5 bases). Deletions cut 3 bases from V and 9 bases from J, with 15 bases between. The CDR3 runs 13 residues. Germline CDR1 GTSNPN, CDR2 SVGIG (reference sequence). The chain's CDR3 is CAWRQEGYGPQHF. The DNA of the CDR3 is TGTGCCTGGAGGCAGGAGGGGTACGGGCCCCAGCATTTT.